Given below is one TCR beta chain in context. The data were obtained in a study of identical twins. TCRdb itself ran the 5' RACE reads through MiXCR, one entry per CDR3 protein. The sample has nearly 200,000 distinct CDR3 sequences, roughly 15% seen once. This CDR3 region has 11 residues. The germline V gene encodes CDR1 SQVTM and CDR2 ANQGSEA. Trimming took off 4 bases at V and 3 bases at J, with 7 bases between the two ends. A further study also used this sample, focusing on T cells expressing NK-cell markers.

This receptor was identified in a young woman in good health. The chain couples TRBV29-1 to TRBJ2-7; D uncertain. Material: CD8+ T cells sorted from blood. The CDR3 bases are TGCAGCGTTGGAGACCGCTACGAGCAGTACTTC. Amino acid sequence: CSVGDRYEQYF.